This TCR beta chain was documented in a study of metastatic and nonmetastatic thyroid tumors. V lost 0 bases and J 3 bases, leaving 9 bases between the germline ends. This CDR3 is 14 amino acids long. Germline V gene lookup returns CDR1 SGHRS and CDR2 YFSETQ. Thyroid surgery had not been preceded by any treatment in any patient. Judged by abundance, this clone is medium-sized. Its matching antigen is unknown. Study-wide points: As reported, TCR beta diversity in blood and tumor was significantly higher in malignant thyroid tumors than in benign nodules.

With MiXCR, TCRdb reprocessed the PCR reads. The sample records 10,000 to 15,000 clones, more than 30% being singletons. The origin of this receptor is a female donor with papillary thyroid cancer or a benign thyroid nodule (not recorded which). Some clones in this sample may be carry-over from other donors' samples. V usage is TRBV5-1 and J usage is TRBJ1-2; D uncertain. Specimen: tumor tissue. CDR3 sequence (DNA): TGCGCCAGCAGCTTGGGGCAGAGCTACTATGGCTACACCTTC. Amino acid sequence: CASSLGQSYYGYTF.